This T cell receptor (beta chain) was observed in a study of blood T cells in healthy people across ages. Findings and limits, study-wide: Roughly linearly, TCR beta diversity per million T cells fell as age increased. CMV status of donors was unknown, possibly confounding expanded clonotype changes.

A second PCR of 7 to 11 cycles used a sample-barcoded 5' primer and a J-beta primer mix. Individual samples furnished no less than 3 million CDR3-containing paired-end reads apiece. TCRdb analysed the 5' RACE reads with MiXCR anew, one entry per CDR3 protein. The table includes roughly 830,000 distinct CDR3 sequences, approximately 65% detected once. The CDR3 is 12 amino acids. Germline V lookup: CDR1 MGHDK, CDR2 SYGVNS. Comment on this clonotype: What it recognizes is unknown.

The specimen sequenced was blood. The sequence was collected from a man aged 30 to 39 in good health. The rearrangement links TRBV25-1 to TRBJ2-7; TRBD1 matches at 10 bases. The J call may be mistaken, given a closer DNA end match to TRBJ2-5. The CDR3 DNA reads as TGTGCCAGCCGACAGGGGGCAAAGACCCAGTACTTC. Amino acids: CASRQGAKTQYF.